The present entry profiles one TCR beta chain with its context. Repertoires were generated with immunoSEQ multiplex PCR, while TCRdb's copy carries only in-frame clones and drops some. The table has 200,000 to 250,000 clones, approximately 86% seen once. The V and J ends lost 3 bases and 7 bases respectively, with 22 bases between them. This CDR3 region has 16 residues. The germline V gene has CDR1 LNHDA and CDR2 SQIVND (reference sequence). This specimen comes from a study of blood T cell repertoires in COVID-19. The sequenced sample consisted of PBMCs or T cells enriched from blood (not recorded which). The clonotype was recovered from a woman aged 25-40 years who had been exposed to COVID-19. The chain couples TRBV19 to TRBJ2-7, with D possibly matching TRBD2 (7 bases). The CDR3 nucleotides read TGTGCCAGTAGTATGCTCGGGACAACTGAGGGGGGGGAGCAGTACTTC. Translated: CASSMLGTTEGGEQYF.